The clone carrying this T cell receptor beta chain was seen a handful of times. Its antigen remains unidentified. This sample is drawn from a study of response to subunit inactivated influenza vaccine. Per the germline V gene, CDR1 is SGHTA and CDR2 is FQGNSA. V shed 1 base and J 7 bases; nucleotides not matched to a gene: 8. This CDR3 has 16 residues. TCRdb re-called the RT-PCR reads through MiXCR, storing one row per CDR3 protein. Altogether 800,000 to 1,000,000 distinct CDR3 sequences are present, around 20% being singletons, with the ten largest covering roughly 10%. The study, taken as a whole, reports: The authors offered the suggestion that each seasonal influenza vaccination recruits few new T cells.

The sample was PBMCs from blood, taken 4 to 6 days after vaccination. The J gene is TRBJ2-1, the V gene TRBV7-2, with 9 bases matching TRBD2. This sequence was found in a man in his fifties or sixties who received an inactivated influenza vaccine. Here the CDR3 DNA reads TGTGCCAGCAGCTTAGGTCTGGCGGGAGGGAAGAATGAGCAGTTCTTC. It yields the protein CASSLGLAGGKNEQFF.